Sequencing of this T cell receptor beta chain was carried out in a study of T-cell reconstitution after alpha-beta-depleted transplantation in children. During its preparation, the TCRbeta library received unique molecular identifiers. TCRdb re-analysed the PCR reads in MiXCR, keeping a single row per CDR3 protein. Among approximately 200,000 distinct CDR3 sequences, just under 6.5% were seen once, and the ten largest hold about 4.4%. Study results and caveats: Several hundred rapidly expanded clones from non-depleted graft cells reportedly supplied alpha-beta T cells about two months post-transplant. T-cell counts and diversity at one year following transplant were attributed mainly to newly produced T cells.

CDR1 and CDR2 (germline): SGHDT, YYEEEE. The CDR3 sequence is 16 residues long. Unmatched junction bases numbered 7, after V lost 4 bases and J lost 2 bases. In this sample, this clonotype turned up many times. The antigen is undetermined. The V and J genes are TRBV5-6 and TRBJ2-1; TRBD2 matches 9 bases. The TCR comes from a girl in the first two years of life with combined immunodeficiency, due to receive a stem cell transplant. Sequenced material: PBMCs, taken before TCRalphabeta/CD19-depleted stem cell transplant. In DNA, the CDR3 is TGTGCCAGCAGCGGGATTAGCGGGGGCCCCTACAATGAGCAGTTCTTC. Translated, it gives CASSGISGGPYNEQFF.